This TCR beta chain derives from a study of read filtering for tumor transcriptome and immune sequencing. Study details: Patients were 17 male and approximately 14 female, mean age 65.9 years, range about 47 to 85.

This clonotype has at least ten counts. Molecular barcoded adaptors covering alpha/delta and beta/gamma chains were used on roughly 400 ng RNA. A single record per CDR3 protein comes from TCRdb applying MiXCR to the reads. Of 75,000 to 95,000 distinct CDR3 sequences in the sample, 20% to 25% were seen once. At the time of active disease, bone marrow was collected from every patient. The germline CDR1 and CDR2 sequences are SGHKS and YYEKEE (reference sequence). V lost 0 bases, J lost 0 bases, and 7 bases lay in between. This CDR3 comprises 16 residues. Input material: a population of CD138-negative cells sorted from bone marrow. This TCR was recovered from a donor over 35 with multiple myeloma. V is TRBV5-5 and J is TRBJ2-6; no reliable D call. The CDR3 protein is CASSLGQDSGANVLTF. CDR3 DNA: TGTGCCAGCAGCTTGGGGCAGGACTCTGGGGCCAACGTCCTGACTTTC.